This is a list of T cell receptor beta chains from one sample in a study of blood T cell repertoires in COVID-19. Clones were read by immunoSEQ multiplex PCR, and TCRdb kept only the in-frame ones, dropping some. The data contain roughly 400,000 clones, 70% to 90% of them seen just once; the ten biggest clones take up roughly 2%. The sample was PBMCs or T cells enriched from blood (not recorded which). These TCRs come from a woman aged 40 to 49 with acute COVID-19. Each CDR3 is given with its conserved first and last residue. D genes are given only for firm matches. Size is omitted from some rows. Given values are once, few, many or a class for expanded clones.

clone size: .
V gene: TRBV9
D gene: TRBD2
J gene: TRBJ2-3
CDR3 DNA: TGTGCCAGCAGCTCCCTCGGCGGGGGGGCCCTGAAGGGTACGCAGTATTTT
CDR3 protein: CASSSLGGGALKGTQYF

clone size: .
V gene: TRBV18
D gene: .
J gene: TRBJ1-1
CDR3 DNA: TGTGCCAGCTCACCCCTTGGGGGGGTAGACACTGAAGCTTTCTTT
CDR3 protein: CASSPLGGVDTEAFF

clone size: once
V gene: TRBV5-1
D gene: .
J gene: TRBJ2-1
CDR3 DNA: TGCGCCAGCAGCTTGGAGGGACTCAGCTACAATGAGCAGTTCTTC
CDR3 protein: CASSLEGLSYNEQFF

clone size: .
V gene: TRBV15
D gene: .
J gene: TRBJ1-4
CDR3 DNA: TGTGCCACCAGCAGAGATAGATGGGACACCGCAACTAATGAAAAACTGTTTTTT
CDR3 protein: CATSRDRWDTATNEKLFF

clone size: .
V gene: TRBV5-6
D gene: TRBD1
J gene: TRBJ1-5
CDR3 DNA: TGTGCCAGCAGCTTTGGCCAGGGGGAGACTGGCAATCAGCCCCAGCATTTT
CDR3 protein: CASSFGQGETGNQPQHF

clone size: .
V gene: TRBV19
D gene: TRBD1
J gene: TRBJ1-6
CDR3 DNA: TGTGCCAGTAGAGGGACAGGGGGAGTCGCGTTAATTTCACCCCTCCACTTT
CDR3 protein: CASRGTGGVALISPLHF

clone size: once
V gene: TRBV6-6
D gene: .
J gene: TRBJ2-7
CDR3 DNA: TGTGCCAGCAGTTACCCGGGGAACGAGCAGTACTTC
CDR3 protein: CASSYPGNEQYF

clone size: few
V gene: TRBV7-9
D gene: TRBD1
J gene: TRBJ1-2
CDR3 DNA: TGTGCCAGCAGCCCGACAGGGGTTAACTATGGCTACACCTTC
CDR3 protein: CASSPTGVNYGYTF

clone size: .
V gene: TRBV10-3
D gene: TRBD1
J gene: TRBJ1-1
CDR3 DNA: TGTGCCATCGCCGACAGGGGGGTGAACACTGAAGCTTTCTTT
CDR3 protein: CAIADRGVNTEAFF

clone size: once
V gene: TRBV4-2
D gene: .
J gene: TRBJ2-2
CDR3 DNA: TGTGCCAGCAGCCAAGAGGCCCCGGGGGATCCCACCGGGGAGCTGTTTTTT
CDR3 protein: CASSQEAPGDPTGELFF

clone size: .
V gene: TRBV6-5
D gene: TRBD1
J gene: TRBJ1-1
CDR3 DNA: TGTGCCAGCAACAGGGGACAGGAGGCTTTCTTT
CDR3 protein: CASNRGQEAFF

clone size: .
V gene: TRBV7-8
D gene: TRBD1
J gene: TRBJ1-2
CDR3 DNA: TGTGCCAGCAGCCAGACCCGGGGGGACAGGGAATCTGGCTACACCTTC
CDR3 protein: CASSQTRGDRESGYTF

clone size: once
V gene: TRBV7-9
D gene: .
J gene: TRBJ2-1
CDR3 DNA: TGTGCCAGCAGCCCGCCCGGGGTCTCCTACAATGAGCAGTTCTTC
CDR3 protein: CASSPPGVSYNEQFF

clone size: .
V gene: TRBV18
D gene: .
J gene: TRBJ2-3
CDR3 DNA: TGTGCCAGCTCACCACAACAGGGCCCAGATACGCAGTATTTT
CDR3 protein: CASSPQQGPDTQYF

clone size: few
V gene: TRBV5-1
D gene: .
J gene: TRBJ1-1
CDR3 DNA: TGCGCCAGCAGCTTGGGACAGGTAGACACTGAAGCTTTCTTT
CDR3 protein: CASSLGQVDTEAFF

clone size: .
V gene: TRBV19
D gene: .
J gene: TRBJ1-5
CDR3 DNA: TGTGCCAGTAAATTTAGGCAGGGGTCTCAGCCCCAGCATTTT
CDR3 protein: CASKFRQGSQPQHF

clone size: .
V gene: TRBV12-5
D gene: TRBD1
J gene: TRBJ2-7
CDR3 DNA: TGTGCTAGTGGGGCCGGGACAGGGAACGAGCAGTACTTC
CDR3 protein: CASGAGTGNEQYF

clone size: .
V gene: TRBV10-3
D gene: TRBD1
J gene: TRBJ2-2
CDR3 DNA: TGTGCCATCAGTGAGACAGGGGCCATAAACACCGGGGAGCTGTTTTTT
CDR3 protein: CAISETGAINTGELFF

clone size: .
V gene: TRBV20-1
D gene: .
J gene: TRBJ1-2
CDR3 DNA: TGCAGTGCTAGTGCCGACTTAACTCCTAACTATGGCTACACCTTC
CDR3 protein: CSASADLTPNYGYTF

clone size: .
V gene: TRBV2
D gene: .
J gene: TRBJ1-1
CDR3 DNA: TGTGCCAGCAGGGAATGGGAGTCTGAAGCTTTCTTT
CDR3 protein: CASREWESEAFF

clone size: few
V gene: TRBV19
D gene: TRBD1
J gene: TRBJ2-1
CDR3 DNA: TGTGCCAGTAGTAAGCTAGGACAGGGGGGCTACAATGAGCAGTTCTTC
CDR3 protein: CASSKLGQGGYNEQFF

clone size: .
V gene: TRBV7-9
D gene: .
J gene: TRBJ2-3
CDR3 DNA: TGTGCCAGCAGCCCGGGACTGTTCACAGATACGCAGTATTTT
CDR3 protein: CASSPGLFTDTQYF

clone size: .
V gene: TRBV7-9
D gene: .
J gene: TRBJ1-1
CDR3 DNA: TGTGCCAGCAGCTTAAATTTGGGCGCGAACACTGAAGCTTTCTTT
CDR3 protein: CASSLNLGANTEAFF

clone size: once
V gene: TRBV24-1
D gene: TRBD2
J gene: TRBJ2-3
CDR3 DNA: TGTGCCACCAGTGACACCCCCGGGACTAGCAACCTGGTTACGCAGTATTTT
CDR3 protein: CATSDTPGTSNLVTQYF

clone size: .
V gene: TRBV7-9
D gene: .
J gene: TRBJ1-3
CDR3 DNA: TGTGCCAGCAGCTTAACAGGGATAACCTCTGGAAACACCATATATTTT
CDR3 protein: CASSLTGITSGNTIYF

clone size: once
V gene: TRBV4-2
D gene: TRBD1
J gene: TRBJ1-4
CDR3 DNA: TGTGCCAGCAGCCTACCGGGACAGGGGTCTCTTCTAAGAGAAAAACTGTTTTTT
CDR3 protein: CASSLPGQGSLLREKLFF

clone size: .
V gene: TRBV27
D gene: TRBD1
J gene: TRBJ1-2
CDR3 DNA: TGTGCCAGCTGGGACAGGCGAGACTATGGCTACACCTTC
CDR3 protein: CASWDRRDYGYTF

clone size: .
V gene: TRBV3-1/TRBV3-2
D gene: .
J gene: TRBJ2-1
CDR3 DNA: TGTGCCAGCAGCCCGGATTATGGTCCTGGGGGGTCCCCCAATGAGCAGTTCTTC
CDR3 protein: CASSPDYGPGGSPNEQFF

clone size: .
V gene: TRBV27
D gene: .
J gene: TRBJ1-1
CDR3 DNA: TGTGCCAGCAGTTTAAACCCATACCGGGGAGACACTGAAGCTTTCTTT
CDR3 protein: CASSLNPYRGDTEAFF

clone size: .
V gene: TRBV4-1
D gene: TRBD1
J gene: TRBJ2-2
CDR3 DNA: TGCGCCAGCAGCCAGCCCACAGGGGGCTCCGGGGAGCTGTTTTTT
CDR3 protein: CASSQPTGGSGELFF

clone size: .
V gene: TRBV10-3
D gene: .
J gene: TRBJ1-1
CDR3 DNA: TGTGCCATCAGCGGGGACACTGGACGGGGCACTGAAGCTTTCTTT
CDR3 protein: CAISGDTGRGTEAFF

clone size: .
V gene: TRBV27
D gene: TRBD2
J gene: TRBJ2-7
CDR3 DNA: TGTGCCAGCAGCACTAGCGGGGGGGCTGCCTCCTACGAGCAGTACTTC
CDR3 protein: CASSTSGGAASYEQYF

clone size: .
V gene: TRBV5-1
D gene: TRBD1
J gene: TRBJ1-6
CDR3 DNA: TGCGCCAGCAGCTTGGGGACAGGGGAAAGATCACCCCTCCACTTT
CDR3 protein: CASSLGTGERSPLHF

clone size: .
V gene: TRBV27
D gene: TRBD1
J gene: TRBJ1-2
CDR3 DNA: TGTGCCAGCAGTAGGACAGGGAGGGTTGGCTACACCTTC
CDR3 protein: CASSRTGRVGYTF

clone size: .
V gene: TRBV12-3/TRBV12-4
D gene: .
J gene: TRBJ2-7
CDR3 DNA: TGTGCCAGCAGTTACGGCTACGAGCAGTACTTC
CDR3 protein: CASSYGYEQYF